Listed below are T cell receptor beta chains from one sample, sequenced in a study of T cell changes during pregnancy in multiple sclerosis. Clones were sequenced by immunoSEQ multiplex PCR, and TCRdb holds only the in-frame ones, with some missing. Here the sample spans more than 85,000 clones, about 92% being singletons. Sequenced here: peripheral blood, sampled in the second trimester of pregnancy. The receptors here all came from a female donor with multiple sclerosis, enrolled in a pregnancy study. CDR3s include the opening cysteine and the closing phenylalanine or tryptophan.

>TRBV2|TRBJ2-3
CASRFYTDTQYF
>TRBV11-2|TRBJ1-1
CASSRGQGEVTEAFF
>TRBV5-5|TRBJ1-1
CASDGTGLDTEAFF
>TRBV4-1|TRBJ1-2
CASSRQGSGQGREDGYTF
>TRBV5-1|TRBJ1-1
CASSLAPGIEAFF
>TRBV7-8|TRBJ1-1
CASSLLRTGAEAFF
>TRBV7-9|TRBJ2-7
CASSLGPALMGEQYF
>TRBV5-1|TRBJ2-3
CASSYTGGPRNRPDTQYF
>TRBV2|TRBJ1-4
CASGTGGEKLFF
>TRBV5-6|TRBJ2-6
CASSQPRGLEFSGANVLTF
>TRBV19|TRBJ2-3
CASSGSRTDTQYF
>TRBV30|TRBJ1-1
CAWDPGQGNTEAFF
>TRBV6-1|TRBJ1-1
CASSLIPRDTEAFF
>TRBV5-1|TRBJ2-7
CASSSGTSPDEQYF
>TRBV2|TRBJ1-1
CASGQGAVRTDTEAFF
>TRBV15|TRBJ2-5
CATSRDEASGGLGRETQYF
>TRBV7-8|TRBJ2-1
CASSSPGLTSGGQPTYNEQFF
>TRBV29-1|TRBJ1-1
CSVIENPEAFF
>TRBV18|TRBJ2-4
CASSPGRQRLQNIQYF
>TRBV15|TRBJ2-3
CATSRGTSPDTQYF
>TRBV27|TRBJ1-5
CASSDGTVKNQPQHF
>TRBV5-4|TRBJ1-4
CASTFWRLNEKLFF
>TRBV5-4|TRBJ2-1
CASSFRDSRDEQFF
>TRBV6-6|TRBJ1-3
CASSRLQAFSGNTIYF
>TRBV5-1|TRBJ2-3
CASSFTGTDTGDTQYF
>TRBV5-1|TRBJ2-5
CASSLGDWNQETQYF
>TRBV25-1|TRBJ2-7
CASTERGATTGQYF
>TRBV7-3|TRBJ1-2
CASSLSGGRGYGYTF
>TRBV9|TRBJ2-7
CASSVGVREDQYF
>TRBV7-9|TRBJ2-6
CASSHPSGDGANVLTF
>TRBV6-5|TRBJ1-2
CASSYGTASSYGYTF
>TRBV28|TRBJ2-7
CASSFMTGAGSEQYF
>TRBV5-4|TRBJ1-2
CASSSPTGTSYGYTF
>TRBV6-1|TRBJ1-2
CASSEEAGISYGYTF
>TRBV27|TRBJ2-1
CASSPRSGGEQFF